This T cell receptor beta chain stems from a study of early T cells in non-severe SARS-CoV-2 infection. This clonotype was observed at least ten times. The V and J ends lost 1 base and 0 bases, in that order; junction bases with no gene match: 5. This CDR3 has 16 amino acids. Germline lookup yields CDR1 SQVTM and CDR2 ANQGSEA. Unique molecular identifiers were affixed to single, distinct cDNA molecules. One entry per CDR3 protein results from TCRdb running MiXCR on the 5' RACE reads. In the table there are 50,000 or so distinct CDR3 sequences, 4.5% to 7% of which are singletons. Sequenced sample: whole blood. The source is an adult who was a healthcare worker with PCR-confirmed SARS-CoV-2 infection or an uninfected control (not recorded which). The chain employs TRBV29-1 and TRBJ2-5; the match to TRBD2 covers 10 bases. The CDR3 loop is CSVEGISGRNQETQYF. The CDR3 DNA sequence: TGCAGCGTTGAAGGGATTAGCGGGAGGAACCAAGAGACCCAGTACTTC.